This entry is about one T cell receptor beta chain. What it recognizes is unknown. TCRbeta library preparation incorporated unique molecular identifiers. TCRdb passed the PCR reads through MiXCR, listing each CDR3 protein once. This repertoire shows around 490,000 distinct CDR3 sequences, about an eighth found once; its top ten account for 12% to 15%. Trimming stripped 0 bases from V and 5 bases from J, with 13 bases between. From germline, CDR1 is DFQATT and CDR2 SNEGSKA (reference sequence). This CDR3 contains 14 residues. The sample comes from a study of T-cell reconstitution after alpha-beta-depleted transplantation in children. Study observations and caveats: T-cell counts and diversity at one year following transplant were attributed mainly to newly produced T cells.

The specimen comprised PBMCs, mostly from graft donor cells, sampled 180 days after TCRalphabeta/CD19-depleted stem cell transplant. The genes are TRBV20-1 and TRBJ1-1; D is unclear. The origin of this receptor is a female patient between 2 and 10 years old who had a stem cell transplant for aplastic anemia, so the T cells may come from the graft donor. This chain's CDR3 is CSARDLEKQTEAFF. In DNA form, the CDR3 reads TGCAGTGCTAGAGATTTGGAGAAGCAGACTGAAGCTTTCTTT.